One and the same sample provided the 21 T cell receptor beta chains below, sequenced in a study of blood T cell repertoires in COVID-19. Profiled with immunoSEQ multiplex PCR; TCRdb holds only in-frame clones, not every one. The table has more than 80,000 clones, roughly 86% seen once. Sequences were obtained from peripheral blood. Receptor source: a middle-aged man with active or convalescent COVID-19.

The chain is built from TRBV19 and TRBJ1-2; 9 bases align to TRBD1. The length of the CDR3 is 15 residues. Germline V gene sequence: CDR1 LNHDA, CDR2 SQIVND (reference sequence). The ends lost 0 bases at V and 4 bases at J; junction bases unmatched: 3. CDR3 sequence reads: CASSIEGQGPYGYTF. CDR3 nucleotides: TGTGCCAGTAGTATAGAGGGACAGGGCCCCTATGGCTACACCTTC. Variable domain in full (rest from reference TRBV19 and TRBJ1-2): DGGITQSPKYLFRKEGQNVTLSCEQNLNHDAMYWYRQDPGQGLRLIYYSQIVNDFQKGDIAEGYSVSREKKESFPLTVTSAQKNPTAFYLCASSIEGQGPYGYTFGSGTRLTVV.

This CDR3 reads CASSYSSENTGELFF. For the CDR3, the DNA is TGTGCCAGCAGTTACTCGAGCGAGAACACCGGGGAGCTGTTTTTT. The chain recombines TRBV6-5 with TRBJ2-2; no clear D gene. The CDR3 loop spans 15 amino acids. In germline, CDR1 is MNHEY, CDR2 SVGAGI. The V end lost 0 bases, the J end lost 1 base, and 6 bases lay between the germline ends.

The chain uses TRBV29-1 and TRBJ1-4; TRBD1 might be the D (6 bases). The germline gives CDR1 SQVTM, CDR2 ANQGSEA. The V end was cut by 1 base, the J end by 5 bases, with 8 bases between. The CDR3 runs to 13 residues. In DNA form, the CDR3 reads TGCAGCGTTGAAGCAGGGGTAAATGAAAAACTGTTTTTT. It yields the protein CSVEAGVNEKLFF.

The chain recombines TRBV6-5 with TRBJ1-4; no firm D call. The length of the CDR3 is 15 residues. Germline CDR1 and CDR2: MNHEY and SVGAGI. V was trimmed by 0 bases and J by 8 bases, leaving 13 bases between them. Here the CDR3 DNA reads TGTGCCAGCAGTTACTCGAAGGTGGGGAGGGAAAAACTGTTTTTT. Its translation: CASSYSKVGREKLFF.

For the CDR3, the DNA is TGTGCCAGCAGCTCCACTCAGGGAAACTATGGCTACACCTTC. It specifies CASSSTQGNYGYTF. The J gene is TRBJ1-2, the V gene TRBV28; tentative D call: TRBD1 (5 bases). V lost 6 bases, J lost 2 bases, and 13 bases lay in between. Germline V gene sequence: CDR1 MDHEN, CDR2 SYDVKM. The CDR3 spans 14 residues.

The chain joins TRBV4-3 to TRBJ2-7; perhaps TRBD1 as D (5 bases). The CDR3 contains 15 residues. Germline values: CDR1 LGHNA, CDR2 YSLEER. V shed 1 base and J shed 0 bases, with 10 bases lying between them. The CDR3 region is CASSQGQNPSYEQYF. CDR3 bases: TGCGCCAGCAGCCAAGGACAGAACCCCTCCTACGAGCAGTACTTC.

This sequence joins TRBV6-5 and TRBJ1-2; a weak D match, TRBD1 (6 bases). V was shortened by 0 bases and J by 5 bases, with 7 bases between the two germline ends. Germline assignment: CDR1 MNHEY and CDR2 SVGAGI. This CDR3 region has 13 residues. CDR3 region: CASSYSRGYGYTF. CDR3 DNA: TGTGCCAGCAGTTACTCGAGGGGGTATGGCTACACCTTC.

The chain uses TRBV19 and TRBJ1-5; D gene uncertain. The CDR3 extends over 15 amino acids. Germline V lookup: CDR1 LNHDA, CDR2 SQIVND (reference sequence). V lost 3 bases and J lost 2, with 11 bases in between. CDR3 sequence (DNA): TGTGCCAGTAGTATCCAGCGGCTGGGCAATCAGCCCCAGCATTTT. Protein: CASSIQRLGNQPQHF.

The chain couples TRBV7-2 to TRBJ2-7, with TRBD2 matching over 12 bases. V gave up 5 bases and J gave up 3 bases; unmatched junction bases: 8. This CDR3 spans 16 amino acids. Germline values: CDR1 SGHTA, CDR2 FQGNSA. The chain's CDR3 is CASSPSWTSGNYEQYF. CDR3 DNA sequence: TGTGCCAGCAGCCCCTCCTGGACTAGCGGGAACTACGAGCAGTACTTC.

The chain uses TRBV18 and TRBJ1-4, with TRBD1 identical over 9 bases. The CDR3 has 15 amino acids. Germline assignment: CDR1 KGHSH and CDR2 LQKENI. V was pared by 6 bases and J by 6 bases, with 8 bases of the junction left unmatched. The CDR3 here is CASSLGQGEDEKLFF. DNA of the CDR3: TGTGCCAGCTCCCTGGGACAGGGAGAGGATGAAAAACTGTTTTTT. Combining the CDR3 with reference TRBV18 and TRBJ1-4 gives the whole variable domain NAGVMQNPRHLVRRRGQEARLRCSPMKGHSHVYWYRQLPEEGLKFMVYLQKENIIDESGMPKERFSAEFPKEGPSILRIQQVVRGDSAAYFCASSLGQGEDEKLFFGSGTQLSVL.

There are a few counts of this clone. The chain couples TRBV11-2 to TRBJ2-3; D is unclear. Trimming removed 0 bases from V and 3 bases from J, with 4 bases in between. The CDR3 length is 13 residues. Germline V lookup: CDR1 SGHAT, CDR2 FQNNGV. The CDR3 region is CASSLDHTDTQYF. CDR3 bases: TGTGCCAGCAGCTTAGATCATACAGATACGCAGTATTTT.

This clone appeared a single time. V and J are TRBV10-3 and TRBJ1-2; D is uncertain. Trimming pared 2 bases from V and 2 bases from J, leaving 6 bases between. This CDR3 is built from 13 residues. CDR1 is ENHRY, CDR2 SYGVKD, per germline. The CDR3 loop is CAISERENYGYTF. The CDR3 DNA is TGTGCCATCAGTGAGCGGGAGAACTATGGCTACACCTTC.

This sequence joins TRBV3-1 (or the pseudogene TRBV3-2) and TRBJ1-2; TRBD1 aligns across 9 bases. The CDR3 sequence is 17 residues long. The V and J ends lost 1 base and 0 bases, in that order; junction bases with no gene match: 6. Germline CDR1 reads LGHDT; CDR2 reads YNNKEL (reference sequence). In DNA form, the CDR3 reads TGTGCCAGCAGCCAAGCGTCCACAGGGGGCTCTAACTATGGCTACACCTTC. Translating gives CASSQASTGGSNYGYTF.

The chain has TRBV30 and TRBJ1-5; a possible D gene is TRBD1 (6 bases). The CDR3 consists of 12 residues. CDR1 and CDR2 from the germline V gene are GTSNPN and SVGIG (reference sequence). V lost 7 bases to trimming and J lost 3 bases, with 10 bases between them. The CDR3, as DNA: TGTGCCTACAACAGGGACAATCAGCCCCAGCATTTT. The encoded protein is CAYNRDNQPQHF.

J is TRBJ2-7 and V is TRBV7-8; D may be TRBD2 (6 bases). V lost 5 bases to trimming and J lost 5 bases, with 28 bases between them. CDR1 and CDR2 (germline): SGHVS, FQNEAQ. The length of the CDR3 is 18 residues. The CDR3: CASSLLVLRRGRSDEQYF. CDR3 DNA: TGTGCCAGCAGCCTACTTGTGCTTCGGCGGGGCCGGTCTGACGAGCAGTACTTC.

This chain's CDR3 is CATGDGGPSSQETQYF. CDR3 nucleotide sequence: TGTGCCACCGGAGACGGGGGGCCCTCCTCCCAAGAGACCCAGTACTTC. The chain carries TRBV24-1 and TRBJ2-5; tentative D call: TRBD2 (7 bases). The CDR3 covers 16 residues. V gave up 9 bases and J gave up 1 base, with 20 bases separating them. The germline V gene has CDR1 KGHDR and CDR2 SFDVKD.

The rearrangement links TRBV19 to TRBJ1-3; tentatively, D is TRBD1 (5 bases). The V gene lost 5 bases and the J gene lost 0 bases, with 20 bases spanning the gap. The CDR3 covers 18 residues. Germline CDR1 is LNHDA and CDR2 is SQIVND (reference sequence). The CDR3 DNA reads as TGTGCCAGTAGTCCCAGGAGGGGCAGGTCGGACTCTGGAAACACCATATATTTT. Amino acids: CASSPRRGRSDSGNTIYF.

The genes are TRBV21-1 and TRBJ2-7; the table gives TRBD1 as D, unverified against the DNA. TRBV21-1 constitutes a pseudogene. The CDR3 sequence is 16 residues long. CDR3 residues: CASSKVFRDIKYEQYV. In nucleotides, the CDR3 is TGTGCCAGCAGCAAAGTATTCCGGGACATCAAGTACGAGCAGTACGTC.

The CDR3 bases are TGTGCCAGCTCACCACGAGGGGAGGCTAACTATGGCTACACCTTC. Residues: CASSPRGEANYGYTF. The rearrangement uses TRBV18 and TRBJ1-2; tentatively, D is TRBD1 (5 bases). Germline V gene lookup returns CDR1 KGHSH and CDR2 LQKENI. V shed 1 base and J shed 0 bases, with 9 bases lying between them. The CDR3 contains 15 residues.

The CDR3 DNA reads as TGTGCCAGCAGTTTCGGGGGTAACTATGGCTACACCTTC. Its protein product is CASSFGGNYGYTF. V and J are TRBV28 and TRBJ1-2; D possibly corresponds to TRBD1 (5 bases). Per germline, CDR1 MDHEN and CDR2 SYDVKM. Trimming took 3 bases from V and 1 from J, leaving 6 bases between them. The CDR3 sequence is 13 residues long.

In this sample, this clone turned up once. The V gene is TRBV2, the J gene TRBJ1-6, with TRBD1 matching 8 bases. Germline CDR1 SNHLY, CDR2 FYNNEI. The V and J ends lost 5 bases and 1 base, in that order; junction bases with no gene match: 10. The CDR3 extends over 18 amino acids. The chain's CDR3 is CASSLDRALASYNSPLHF. CDR3 in DNA: TGTGCCAGCAGTTTGGACAGGGCACTGGCTTCCTATAATTCACCCCTCCACTTT.